The T cell receptor (beta chain) under discussion was sequenced for a study of T cells after yellow fever vaccination. The V segment lost 8 bases and the J segment 4 bases; nucleotides outside the gene matches: 12. CDR3 size: 15 residues. Germline V gene data show CDR1 as MNHNS and CDR2 as SASEGT. They built TCR cDNA with 5'RACE template switching, a step that put in a universal primer site and UMIs. TCRdb re-called the 5' RACE reads through MiXCR, storing one row per CDR3 protein. The sample yields hundreds of thousands of distinct CDR3 sequences, 8.5% to 9% seen once. This clonotype has a handful of counts. Its specificity is not known. General study results and limits: In post-booster samples, most primary-vaccination clones reappeared (approximately 96% CD4, 88% CD8). The secondary T-cell response peaked on day 5, not day 15, but was weaker.

The starting material was PBMCs, obtained on the day of the first yellow fever vaccination. This chain uses TRBV6-1 with TRBJ2-5; 8 bases fit TRBD1. This receptor was taken from a man aged 18 to 29 who received the YFV17D yellow fever vaccine. CDR3 sequence (DNA): TGTGCCAGCTCAGCGAGGGACAGGCAGGCAGAGACCCAGTACTTC. Translation gives CASSARDRQAETQYF.